The TCR beta chain described here comes from a study of OX40 agonist ivuxolimab in advanced cancers. Profiling relied on immunoSEQ multiplex PCR, and the TCRdb table lists in-frame clones only, not all of them. This table has 66,000 or so clones, about 80% appearing once. Germline assignment: CDR1 MDHEN and CDR2 SYDVKM. The CDR3 loop spans 12 amino acids. V gave up 3 bases and J gave up 8 bases, with 10 bases separating them. The clonotype comes from an adult with an advanced solid tumor such as melanoma, head and neck, liver or kidney cancer. This chain uses TRBV28 with TRBJ1-2; D is undetermined. This sample comprised CD4+ or CD8+ T cells sorted from blood, obtained in a trial of the OX40 agonist ivuxolimab. The CDR3 coding sequence is TGTGCCAGCAGTTTCAGTATGGGGGGCTACACCTTC. This encodes CASSFSMGGYTF.